This T cell receptor beta chain derives from a study of identical twins. A few counts support this clonotype. Its antigen is not known. The germline V gene encodes CDR1 DFQATT and CDR2 SNEGSKA (reference sequence). CDR3 size: 14 residues. V shed 1 base, J shed 5 bases, and the junction held 3 bases outside the gene matches. Study results and limitations: Beta out-of-frame twin sharing showed a weaker excess.

All donors were healthy Caucasians. One entry per CDR3 protein results from TCRdb running MiXCR on the 5' RACE reads. The table shows around 220,000 distinct CDR3 sequences, with 11% to 15% occurring only once. This receptor was taken from a young woman in good health. The material sequenced was memory (CD45RO+) T cells sorted from blood. This chain connects TRBV20-1 to TRBJ2-5, with 11 bases fitting TRBD1. The CDR3 region has the DNA TGCAGTGCTAGAGGGACAGGGGGCAGGGAGACCCAGTACTTC. Protein product: CSARGTGGRETQYF.